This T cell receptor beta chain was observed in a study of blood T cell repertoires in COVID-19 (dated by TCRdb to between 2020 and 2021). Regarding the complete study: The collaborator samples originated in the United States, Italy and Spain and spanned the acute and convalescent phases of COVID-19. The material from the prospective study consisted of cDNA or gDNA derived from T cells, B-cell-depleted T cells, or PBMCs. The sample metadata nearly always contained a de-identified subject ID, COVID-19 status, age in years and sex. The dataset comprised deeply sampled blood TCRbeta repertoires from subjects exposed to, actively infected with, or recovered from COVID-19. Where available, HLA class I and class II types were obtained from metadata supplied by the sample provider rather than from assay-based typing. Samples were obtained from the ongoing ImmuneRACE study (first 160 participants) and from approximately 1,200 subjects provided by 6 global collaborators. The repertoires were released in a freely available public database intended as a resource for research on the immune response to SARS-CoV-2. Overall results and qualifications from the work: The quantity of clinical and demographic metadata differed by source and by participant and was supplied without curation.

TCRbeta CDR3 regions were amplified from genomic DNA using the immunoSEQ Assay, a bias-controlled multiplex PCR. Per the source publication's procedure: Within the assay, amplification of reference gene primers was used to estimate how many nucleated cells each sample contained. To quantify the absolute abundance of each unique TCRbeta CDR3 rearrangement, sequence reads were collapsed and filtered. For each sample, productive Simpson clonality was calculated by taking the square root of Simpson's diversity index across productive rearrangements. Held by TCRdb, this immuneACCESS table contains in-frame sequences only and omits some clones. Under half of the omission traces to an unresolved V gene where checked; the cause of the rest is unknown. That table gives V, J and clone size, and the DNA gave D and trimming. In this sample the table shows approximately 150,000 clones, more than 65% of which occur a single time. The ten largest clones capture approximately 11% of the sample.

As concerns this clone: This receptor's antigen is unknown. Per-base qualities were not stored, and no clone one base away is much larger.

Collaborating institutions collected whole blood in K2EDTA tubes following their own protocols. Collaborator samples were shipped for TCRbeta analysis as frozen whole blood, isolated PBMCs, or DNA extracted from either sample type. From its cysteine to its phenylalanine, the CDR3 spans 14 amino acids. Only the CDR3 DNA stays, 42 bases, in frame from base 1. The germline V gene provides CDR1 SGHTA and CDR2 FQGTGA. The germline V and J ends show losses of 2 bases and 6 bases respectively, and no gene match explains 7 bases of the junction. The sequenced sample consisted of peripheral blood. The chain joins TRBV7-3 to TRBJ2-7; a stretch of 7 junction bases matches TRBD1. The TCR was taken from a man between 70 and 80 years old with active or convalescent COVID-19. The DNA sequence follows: TGTGCCAGCAGCTTACAGACAGGGTACAGCGAGCAGTACTTC. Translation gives CASSLQTGYSEQYF.